Listed below are T cell receptor beta chains from one sample, sequenced in a study of control samples from healthy donors and cancer patients. Data came from immunoSEQ multiplex PCR; TCRdb stores just in-frame clones and leaves some out. The sample shows about 57,000 clones, 80% to 95% of them seen only once. The sample consisted of PBMCs. These receptors all come from a man aged 25-45 years with colorectal cancer. Each CDR3 is given without its conserved first and last residue. Each record gives: V gene, CDR3 protein.

TRBV14 ASSRESGGLGTDTQY
TRBV20-1 SASDGLAGTDTQY
TRBV19 ASRHPGQRNEQF
TRBV2 ASRDRGQDTEAF
TRBV14 ASSQTGGAGDSGYT
TRBV11-2 ASSLDRTSLTDTQY
TRBV29-1 STWAGGTEAF
TRBV9 ASSVIGSTDTQY
TRBV7-9 ATAGGSYEQY
TRBV6-5 ASSYSMRAQQY
TRBV10-2 ASSEYDLGVNTEAF
TRBV2 ASSEHGQGTRGYT
TRBV2 ASKLLAGVLSTDTQY
TRBV27 ASSLSGQGRTDTQY
TRBV30 ARDRLNTEAF
TRBV6-5 ASSPAKGTEAF
TRBV10-2 ASSEYRVNGDTQY
TRBV11-2 ASSLLRAGTEAF
TRBV5-1 ASSFGAQRNEQF
TRBV6-2/TRBV6-3 ASSPHSQRKIAEAF
TRBV6-2/TRBV6-3 ASSSRIENIQY
TRBV20-1 SASPGQGMYEQY
TRBV10-3 AISESTGQGIGTQY
TRBV4-1 ASSQGRGGARETQY
TRBV19 ASMTEFTDTQY